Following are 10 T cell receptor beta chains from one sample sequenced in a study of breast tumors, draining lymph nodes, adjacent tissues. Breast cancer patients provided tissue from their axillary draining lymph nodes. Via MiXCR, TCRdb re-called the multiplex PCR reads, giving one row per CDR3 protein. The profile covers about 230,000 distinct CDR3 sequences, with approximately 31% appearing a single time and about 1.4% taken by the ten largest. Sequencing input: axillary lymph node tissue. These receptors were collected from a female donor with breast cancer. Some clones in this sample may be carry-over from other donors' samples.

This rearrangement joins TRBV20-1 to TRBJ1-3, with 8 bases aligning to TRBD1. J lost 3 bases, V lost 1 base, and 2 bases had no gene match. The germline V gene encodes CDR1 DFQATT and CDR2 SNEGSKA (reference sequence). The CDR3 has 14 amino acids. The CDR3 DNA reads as TGCAGTGCTAGAGGGACAGGGATTGGAAACACCATATATTTT. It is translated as CSARGTGIGNTIYF.

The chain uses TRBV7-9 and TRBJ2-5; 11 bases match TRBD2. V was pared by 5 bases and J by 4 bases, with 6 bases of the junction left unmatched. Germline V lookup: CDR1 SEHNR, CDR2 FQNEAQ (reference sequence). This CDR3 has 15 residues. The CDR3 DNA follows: TGTGCCAGCAGCGTTAGCGGGAGGGCCGGAGAGACCCAGTACTTC. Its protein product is CASSVSGRAGETQYF.

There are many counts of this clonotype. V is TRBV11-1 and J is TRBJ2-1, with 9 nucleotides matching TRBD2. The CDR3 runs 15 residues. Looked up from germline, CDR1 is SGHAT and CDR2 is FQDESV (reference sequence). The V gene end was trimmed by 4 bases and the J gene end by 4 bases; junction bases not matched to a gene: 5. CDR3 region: CASSSGLATYNEQFF. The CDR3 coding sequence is TGTGCCAGCAGCTCGGGACTAGCAACGTACAATGAGCAGTTCTTC.

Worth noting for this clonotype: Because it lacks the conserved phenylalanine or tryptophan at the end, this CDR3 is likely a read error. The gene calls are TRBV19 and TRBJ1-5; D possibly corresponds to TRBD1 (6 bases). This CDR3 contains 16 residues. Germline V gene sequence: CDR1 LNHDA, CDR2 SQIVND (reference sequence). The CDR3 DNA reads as TGCGCCAGTAGCCGGGGGCCGATCCAGGGATATCAGCCCCAGCATTCT. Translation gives CASSRGPIQGYQPQHS.

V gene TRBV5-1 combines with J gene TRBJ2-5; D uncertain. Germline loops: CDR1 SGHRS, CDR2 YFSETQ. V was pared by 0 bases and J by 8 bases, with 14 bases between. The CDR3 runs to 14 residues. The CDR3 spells CASSLVVGVDTQYF. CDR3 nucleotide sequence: TGCGCCAGCAGCTTGGTAGTCGGAGTAGACACCCAGTACTTC.

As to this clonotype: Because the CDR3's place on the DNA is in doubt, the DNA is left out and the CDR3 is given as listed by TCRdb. The CDR3 loop is CASSFAGGNTGEPFF. The V and J genes are TRBV12-3 or TRBV12-4 and TRBJ2-2; the table calls TRBD2, which could not be checked here. The CDR3 has 15 amino acids, counting both end residues.

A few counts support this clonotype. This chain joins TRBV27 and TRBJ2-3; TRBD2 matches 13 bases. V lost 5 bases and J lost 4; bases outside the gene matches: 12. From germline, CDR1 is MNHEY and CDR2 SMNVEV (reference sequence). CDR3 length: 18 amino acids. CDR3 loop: CASSPQHRLAGGPDTQYF. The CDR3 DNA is TGTGCCAGCAGTCCGCAGCATAGACTAGCGGGAGGACCAGATACGCAGTATTTT.

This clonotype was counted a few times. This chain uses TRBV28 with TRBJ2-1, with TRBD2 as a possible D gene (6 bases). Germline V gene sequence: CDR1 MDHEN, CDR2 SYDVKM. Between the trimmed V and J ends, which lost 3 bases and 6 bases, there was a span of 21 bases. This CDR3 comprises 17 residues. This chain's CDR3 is CASSFFIFGGIVNEQFF. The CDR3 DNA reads TGTGCCAGCAGTTTTTTCATTTTTGGCGGGATTGTCAATGAGCAGTTCTTC.

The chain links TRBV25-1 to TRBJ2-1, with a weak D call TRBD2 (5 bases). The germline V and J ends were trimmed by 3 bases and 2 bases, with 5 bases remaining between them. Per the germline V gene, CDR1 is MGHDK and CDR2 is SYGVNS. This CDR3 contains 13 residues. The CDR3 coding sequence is TGTGCCAGCAGTGAGGGAGCCTACAATGAGCAGTTCTTC. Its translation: CASSEGAYNEQFF.

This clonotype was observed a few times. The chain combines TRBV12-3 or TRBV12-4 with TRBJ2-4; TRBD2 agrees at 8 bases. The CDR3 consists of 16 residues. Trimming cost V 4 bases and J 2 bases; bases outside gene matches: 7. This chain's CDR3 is CASSSRLASSKNIQYF. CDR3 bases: TGTGCCAGCAGTTCTCGACTAGCGAGTTCCAAAAACATTCAGTACTTC.